This TCR beta chain is drawn from a study of cytomegalovirus exposure and HLA in healthy donors. Per the germline V gene, CDR1 is LGHNA and CDR2 is YSLEER. The V end was cut by 0 bases, the J end by 1 base, with 16 bases between. The CDR3 spans 18 residues. Amplification used 60 Vbeta primers and 13 Jbeta primers. Here immunoSEQ multiplex PCR was the method, and the copy in TCRdb shows in-frame clones only, minus some. The data show about 170,000 clones, around 80% seen once. This clonotype was obtained from a woman between 45 and 65 years old in good health and CMV-seropositive. The sequenced material came from PBMCs. J is TRBJ1-3 and V is TRBV4-3, with D unresolved. The CDR3, as DNA: TGCGCCAGCAGCCAAGATGTCCGGTCAGAGGATTCTGGAAACACCATATATTTT. Encoded protein: CASSQDVRSEDSGNTIYF.